This T cell receptor beta chain emerged from a study of blood T cell repertoires in COVID-19. Using immunoSEQ multiplex PCR, the repertoire was profiled, and TCRdb retains in-frame clones only, with some absent. The data show under 150,000 clones, 75% to 90% seen once. The TCR originated in a man aged 25 to 40 who had recovered from COVID-19. The source material was PBMCs or T cells enriched from blood (not recorded which).

The CDR3 nucleotides are TGTGCCAGCATGGGGGCCGCAGTCCCAGATACGCAGTATTTT. Amino acids: CASMGAAVPDTQYF. The chain is built from TRBV2 and TRBJ2-3, with a possible D match to TRBD1 (6 bases). This CDR3 region has 14 residues. V gave up 7 bases and J gave up 4 bases, with 15 bases separating them. In germline, CDR1 is SNHLY, CDR2 FYNNEI.